This T cell receptor (beta chain) emerged from a study of T cells in Graves' hyperthyroidism and ophthalmopathy. Study-wide background: Before any treatment, at initial diagnosis, peripheral blood was collected.

What was amplified from RNA transcripts were TCR beta CDR3 regions. First-round RT-PCR targeting the TCR CDR3 was performed with the HTBI primer set. One entry per CDR3 protein, called by TCRdb with MiXCR from the multiplex PCR reads. The table has nearly 600,000 distinct CDR3 sequences, 13% to 15% seen once. This clonotype showed up just a few times. This sequence may be a read error, since a much larger clone differs from it by one base. Material: blood. This TCR came from a woman aged 18-29 years with Graves' ophthalmopathy.

CDR3 amino acids: CASSPGLMTEAFF. The CDR3 coding sequence is TGTGCCAGCAGCCCAGGCCTTATGACTGAAGCTTTCTTT. The chain uses TRBV28 and TRBJ1-1; D remains unclear. The CDR3 consists of 13 residues. From germline, CDR1 is MDHEN and CDR2 SYDVKM. With 6 bases removed from V and 5 bases from J, the gap between germline ends came to 13 bases.